The source of this TCR beta chain is a study of vaccination effects on CD4 cells after COVID-19. Clones were read by immunoSEQ multiplex PCR, and TCRdb kept only the in-frame ones, dropping some. The sample shows 50,000 to 65,000 clones, more than 70% of them seen only once. Trimming took 5 bases from V and 3 from J; bases not matched to a gene: 3. Germline loops: CDR1 WSHSY, CDR2 SAAADI. This CDR3 contains 14 residues. Sequencing was preceded by expansion of antigen-specific CD4+ T cells with viral peptide pools in the ViraFEST assay. Researchers isolated CD4+ T cells once roughly ten days of culture had elapsed. Of the BNT162b2 and mRNA-1273 vaccines, participants received two doses of one or the other. With around 10 ug/ml peptides and about 9.5 IU/ml IL-2, a few million PBMC per well were cultured. Of note for this clone: Antigen specificity is unknown.

The receptor's source is a human donor who received a COVID-19 vaccine. The sample here was CD4+ T cells from PBMCs cultured with HCoV-229E spike peptides, taken after COVID-19 vaccination. The chain joins TRBV10-2 to TRBJ2-3; TRBD2 agrees at 9 bases. The CDR3 here is CASSIAGATDTQYF. DNA of the CDR3: TGCGCCAGCAGTATAGCGGGGGCGACAGATACGCAGTATTTT.